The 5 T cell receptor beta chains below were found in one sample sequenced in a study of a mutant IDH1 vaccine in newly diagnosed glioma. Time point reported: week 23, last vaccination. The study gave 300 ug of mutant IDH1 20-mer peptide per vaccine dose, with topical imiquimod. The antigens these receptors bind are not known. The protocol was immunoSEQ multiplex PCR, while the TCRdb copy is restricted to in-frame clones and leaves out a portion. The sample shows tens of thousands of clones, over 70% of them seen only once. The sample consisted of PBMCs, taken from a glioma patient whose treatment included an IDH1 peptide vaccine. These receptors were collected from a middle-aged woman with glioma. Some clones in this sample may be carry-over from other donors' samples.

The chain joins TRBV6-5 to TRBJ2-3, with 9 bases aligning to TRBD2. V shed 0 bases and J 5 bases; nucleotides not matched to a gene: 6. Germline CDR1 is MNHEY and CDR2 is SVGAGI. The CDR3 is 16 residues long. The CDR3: CASSYSMGLALDTQYF. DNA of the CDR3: TGTGCCAGCAGTTACTCAATGGGACTAGCACTAGATACGCAGTATTTT.

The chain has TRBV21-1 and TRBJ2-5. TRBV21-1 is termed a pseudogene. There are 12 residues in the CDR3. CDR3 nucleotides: TGTGCCAGCAGCGGTGGAAGAGAGACCCAGTACTTC. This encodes CASSGGRETQYF.

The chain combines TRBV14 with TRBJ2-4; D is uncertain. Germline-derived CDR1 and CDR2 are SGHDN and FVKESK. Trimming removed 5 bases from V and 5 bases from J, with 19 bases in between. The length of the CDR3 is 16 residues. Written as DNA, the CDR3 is TGTGCCAGCAGCAAAAGGTCTTACCCCCCGGAAAACATTCAGTACTTC. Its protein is CASSKRSYPPENIQYF.

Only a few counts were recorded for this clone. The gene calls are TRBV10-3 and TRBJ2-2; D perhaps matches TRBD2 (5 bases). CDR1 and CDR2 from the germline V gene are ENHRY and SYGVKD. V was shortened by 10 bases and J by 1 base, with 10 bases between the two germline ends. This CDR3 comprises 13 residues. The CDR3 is CANAEGNTGELFF. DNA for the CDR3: TGTGCCAACGCCGAGGGGAACACCGGGGAGCTGTTTTTT.

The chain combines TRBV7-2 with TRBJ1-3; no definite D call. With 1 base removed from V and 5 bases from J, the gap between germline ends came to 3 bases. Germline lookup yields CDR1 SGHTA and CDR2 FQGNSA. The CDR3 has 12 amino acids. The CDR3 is CASSLERNTIYF. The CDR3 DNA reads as TGTGCCAGCAGCTTAGAGCGAAACACCATATATTTT.